A selection of T cell receptor beta chains follows, all from one sample in a study of PD-L1 blockade in urothelial cancer. Sequencing was performed with immunoSEQ multiplex PCR; in TCRdb, only in-frame clones are kept and a portion is missing. The data show about 72,000 clones, approximately 83% seen once. The sequencing used PBMCs, collected around atezolizumab (anti-PD-L1) treatment. Receptors were obtained from a man aged 55 to 70 with urothelial cancer. Each CDR3 is given with its conserved first and last residue. A D gene is named only where the DNA matches it firmly. Some rows have no size entry. The others give once, few or many, or a class for an expanded clone.

few	TRBD1	TRBV4-1	TRBJ2-5	TGCGCCAGCAGCCAGAGACCGCCGGGACAGGGGGCGACCCAGTACTTC	CASSQRPPGQGATQYF
-	TRBD1	TRBV7-3	TRBJ1-2	TGTGCCAGCAGCCCCTGGGACAGGGCCGATACAAACTATGGCTACACCTTC	CASSPWDRADTNYGYTF
-	-	TRBV5-6	TRBJ2-2	TGTGCCAGCAGCCCGCGCTACGGGGGGAACACCGGGGAGCTGTTTTTT	CASSPRYGGNTGELFF
-	-	TRBV19	TRBJ1-2	TGTGCCAGTAGTATAGCCGACAGAAGAACCTTC	CASSIADRRTF
-	TRBD2	TRBV4-1	TRBJ2-7	TGCGCCAGCAGCCAATGGACTAGCGGGGCTTCCTACGAGCAGTACTTC	CASSQWTSGASYEQYF
-	TRBD1	TRBV30	TRBJ1-5	TGTGCCTGGAGCCCAGACAGGGGAGTGGGTCAGCCCCAGCATTTT	CAWSPDRGVGQPQHF
-	-	TRBV7-9	TRBJ2-5	TGTGCCGGGAAGGACACCCCAAAAGAGACCCAGTACTTC	CAGKDTPKETQYF
-	-	TRBV12-5	TRBJ2-7	TGTGCTAGTGGTTCCCTTAGGACTGACCGCGGGGAGCAGTACTTC	CASGSLRTDRGEQYF
-	-	TRBV2	TRBJ1-5	TGTGCCAGCAGAGGACAGATTAGCAATCAGCCCCAGCATTTT	CASRGQISNQPQHF
-	-	TRBV15	TRBJ1-4	TGTGCCACCAGCAGCCCCGGGACTGAATCTCTTAATGAAAAACTGTTTTTT	CATSSPGTESLNEKLFF
-	-	TRBV9	TRBJ2-1	TGTGCCAGCAGCGTAGCGGGAGGGGGCTTTGCCTACAATGAGCAGTTCTTC	CASSVAGGGFAYNEQFF
-	-	TRBV14	TRBJ1-1	TGTGCCAGCAGCCAAGTAGGGGGGGTGGTGGACACTGAAGCTTTCTTT	CASSQVGGVVDTEAFF
-	TRBD2	TRBV11-2	TRBJ2-3	TGTGCCAGCAGCCCCGGACTAGGTTCGCAGTATTTT	CASSPGLGSQYF
-	TRBD2	TRBV6-6	TRBJ2-5	TGTGCCAGCAACCCGACTAGCGGGGGGCTGGAGACCCAGTACTTC	CASNPTSGGLETQYF
-	-	TRBV30	TRBJ1-1	TGTGCCTGGAGTAGACAGGTGAACACTGAAGCTTTCTTT	CAWSRQVNTEAFF
-	TRBD1	TRBV7-9	TRBJ1-1	TGTGCCAGTACCGGGACAGGAGCCACTGAAGCTTTCTTT	CASTGTGATEAFF
-	TRBD1	TRBV7-8	TRBJ1-2	TGTGCCAGCAGCCCGACAGGGGCGTCAGGCTATGGCTACACCTTC	CASSPTGASGYGYTF
-	-	TRBV5-4	TRBJ2-7	TGTGCCAGCAGCCTCATTCGTCCGGGACACCGCTACGAGCAGTACTTC	CASSLIRPGHRYEQYF
once	-	TRBV7-9	TRBJ1-4	TGTGCCAGCAGCTTAGACAGTGCAACTAATGAAAAACTGTTTTTT	CASSLDSATNEKLFF
-	TRBD1	TRBV5-1	TRBJ1-1	TGCGCCAGCAAGACAGGGACCTCCACTGAAGCTTTCTTT	CASKTGTSTEAFF
-	-	TRBV30	TRBJ2-5	TGTGCCTGGAGTGGAGGGGGGGCACCAGAGACCCAGTACTTC	CAWSGGGAPETQYF
-	-	TRBV25-1	TRBJ2-7	TGTGCCAGCAGACCGACAGGTTCCTACGAGCAGTACTTC	CASRPTGSYEQYF
many	TRBD1	TRBV7-6	TRBJ1-2	TGTGCCAGCAGCAAGGGCCCTTACCGGGACAGCTATGGCTACACCTTC	CASSKGPYRDSYGYTF
-	-	TRBV19	TRBJ2-7	TGTGCCAGTAGTCCTGGACAGATTAACTACGAGCAGTACTTC	CASSPGQINYEQYF
-	-	TRBV28	TRBJ2-1	TGTGCCACGGTAACCTCCTACAATGAGCAGTTCTTC	CATVTSYNEQFF
-	-	TRBV5-1	TRBJ2-2	TGCGCCAGCAGCTTGGCCAGGGGCACCGGGGAGCTGTTTTTT	CASSLARGTGELFF
-	-	TRBV7-9	TRBJ1-3	TGTGCCAGCAGCCCCTCAGGTGGAAACACCATATATTTT	CASSPSGGNTIYF
-	-	TRBV11-2	TRBJ2-2	TGTGCCAGCAGCCGTCGTGATAGCACCGGGGAGCTGTTTTTT	CASSRRDSTGELFF
-	-	TRBV11-2	TRBJ1-2	TGTGCCAGCAGCTTAGAATTTTCGGGGGGTTCCTACTATGGCTACACCTTC	CASSLEFSGGSYYGYTF
few	TRBD1	TRBV6-5	TRBJ1-4	TGTGCCAGCAGAACAGGGGTCCCTAATGAAAAACTGTTTTTT	CASRTGVPNEKLFF
-	TRBD1	TRBV11-2	TRBJ1-6	TGTGCCAGCAGACGGACAGGGCTGGGTTTCGATAATTCACCCCTCCACTTT	CASRRTGLGFDNSPLHF
-	TRBD2	TRBV5-6	TRBJ2-5	TGTGCCAGCAGCTTGACTTTTCGGGGGGGGGAAGAGACCCAGTACTTC	CASSLTFRGGEETQYF
few	TRBD1	TRBV28	TRBJ1-5	TGTGCCAGCAGTTACACCGGGACAGGGTACGAGGAGCCCCAGCATTTT	CASSYTGTGYEEPQHF
few	-	TRBV5-1	TRBJ2-1	TGCGCCAGCAGTGGTGGGCAGTACAATGAGCAGTTCTTC	CASSGGQYNEQFF
-	-	TRBV2	TRBJ2-1	TGTGCCAGATCCTCCTTAAGCGGGAATGAGCAGTTCTTC	CARSSLSGNEQFF
-	-	TRBV4-1	TRBJ2-1	TGCGCCAGCAGCCAAGGTAATCCCAATGAGCAGTTCTTC	CASSQGNPNEQFF
-	TRBD2	TRBV5-1	TRBJ2-1	TGCGCCAGCAGCTTGTGGGGGACTAGCGGGGGGCCCGGCTACAATGAGCAGTTCTTC	CASSLWGTSGGPGYNEQFF
-	TRBD2	TRBV27	TRBJ2-2	TGTGCCAGCAGTTTATGGGGACTAGCGGGACTCACTAACACCGGGGAGCTGTTTTTT	CASSLWGLAGLTNTGELFF
-	-	TRBV18	TRBJ1-4	TGTGCCAGCTCACCACCCAGGGGAGAAAAACTGTTTTTT	CASSPPRGEKLFF
-	-	TRBV7-2	TRBJ2-3	TGTGCCAGCAGCCTCATGGGCAGGGGCGGCACAGATACGCAGTATTTT	CASSLMGRGGTDTQYF
-	-	TRBV7-9	TRBJ2-2	TGTGCCAGCGGAGGGCAGGCGAACACCGGGGAGCTGTTTTTT	CASGGQANTGELFF
-	-	TRBV4-1	TRBJ2-2	TGCGCCAGCAGCCAAGGGCAGGGGCTATTCGGGGAGCTGTTTTTT	CASSQGQGLFGELFF
once	TRBD2	TRBV7-3	TRBJ2-7	TGTGCCAGCAGCTCCGTAGCGGGGGCGGGTGAGCAGTACTTC	CASSSVAGAGEQYF
-	-	TRBV5-1	TRBJ2-5	TGCGCCAGCAGCTCCCCTAGTTCTCGGGCCCAGTACTTC	CASSSPSSRAQYF
-	-	TRBV30	TRBJ1-3	TGTGCCTGGAGTCTAGTCTCTGGAAACACCATATATTTT	CAWSLVSGNTIYF